This T cell receptor beta chain comes out of a study of cytomegalovirus exposure and HLA in healthy donors. Whole-study results and caveats: Fewer N-insertions (relative to the approximately 700-donor mean) were reportedly seen in an Asian-associated ancestry cluster in a later analysis.

The primer mix had 60 Vbeta and 13 Jbeta primers. In the source study's methods: Roughly 9.9 million shared chains were among the roughly 80 million unique TCR beta chains that a later analysis counted. TCRdb's table, derived via immunoSEQ multiplex PCR, lists solely in-frame clones and lacks some. The V and J calls and clone size were taken over from that table, and D and trimming were inferred from the DNA. The sample holds around 170,000 clones, around 78% seen once. Details on this clone: Its antigen is undetermined.

Germline V gives CDR1 MNHNS, CDR2 SASEGT. This CDR3 is 15 amino acids long. V was clipped by 4 bases and J by 5 bases; unmatched bases: 7. Sequencing was done on a sample of PBMCs. The TCR was taken from a man between 18 and 35 years old in good health and CMV-seronegative. This rearrangement joins TRBV6-1 to TRBJ1-5, with TRBD1 matching over 8 bases. CDR3 in DNA: TGTGCCAGCAGTGTGTCAGGGGGCGTATATCAGCCCCAGCATTTT. As protein: CASSVSGGVYQPQHF.